The T cell receptor (beta chain) under discussion was sequenced for a study of STAT5B mutations in CD4+ large granular lymphocyte leukemia. TCRdb's table, derived via immunoSEQ multiplex PCR, lists solely in-frame clones and lacks some. Here the sample spans over 45,000 clones, roughly 70% being singletons. V dropped 3 bases and J dropped 7; count of bases not matched to a gene: 16. This CDR3 region has 18 residues. Germline CDR1 reads SGHDT; CDR2 reads YYEEEE. Sequencing was done on a sample of CD4+ T cells from blood buffy coats. This clonotype originated in a human donor in good health. V gene TRBV5-6 combines with J gene TRBJ1-4; 9 bases align to TRBD1. This chain's CDR3 is CASSSVTVRDRDFEKLFF. DNA of the CDR3: TGTGCCAGCAGCTCTGTGACGGTCCGGGACAGGGACTTTGAAAAACTGTTTTTT.